This record looks at one TCR beta chain sequence and its context. This entry comes from a study of blood T cell repertoires in COVID-19. At the level of the study: Specimens from acute and convalescent COVID-19 originated in the United States, Italy and Spain.

Looked up from germline, CDR1 is LNHDA and CDR2 is SQIVND (reference sequence). Trimming took 8 bases from V and 4 from J, leaving 17 bases between them. The CDR3 has 14 amino acids. Assay: immunoSEQ multiplex PCR; the TCRdb copy retains only in-frame clones and omits some. Found here are around 95,000 clones, over 65% of them singletons; the top ten hold 13%. The rearrangement joins TRBV19 to TRBJ1-1, with D perhaps TRBD1 (5 bases). This receptor was obtained from a human donor in a cohort sampled during active COVID-19. Sequencing was carried out using peripheral blood. The CDR3 loop reads CASSRRGTSTEAFF. In DNA, the CDR3 is TGTGCCAGTTCCCGGCGGGGGACGAGCACTGAAGCTTTCTTT.